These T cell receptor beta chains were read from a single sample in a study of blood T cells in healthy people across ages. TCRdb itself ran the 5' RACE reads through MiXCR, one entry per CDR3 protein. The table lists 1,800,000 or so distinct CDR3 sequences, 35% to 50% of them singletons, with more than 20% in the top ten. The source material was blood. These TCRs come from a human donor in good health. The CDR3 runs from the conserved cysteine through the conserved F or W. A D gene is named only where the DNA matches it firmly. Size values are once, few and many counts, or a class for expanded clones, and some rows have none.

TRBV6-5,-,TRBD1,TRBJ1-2,TGTGCCGGCAGTTACAGTCTGGCCAGGGGGGATTATGGCTACACCTTC,CAGSYSLARGDYGYTF
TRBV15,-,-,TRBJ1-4,TGTGCCACCAGCACCGGGGTCGGGGTTAATGAAAAACTGTTTTTT,CATSTGVGVNEKLFF
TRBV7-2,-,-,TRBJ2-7,TGTGCCGGCAGCTTATCGGGCTATTTCCACGAGCAGTACTTC,CAGSLSGYFHEQYF
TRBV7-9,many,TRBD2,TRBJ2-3,TGTGCCAGCACCTTAGCGGGGGCGGAAGATACGCAGTATTTT,CASTLAGAEDTQYF
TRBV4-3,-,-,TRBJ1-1,TGCGCCAGCAGCCGACTCGATGGGAACACTGAAGCTTTCTTT,CASSRLDGNTEAFF
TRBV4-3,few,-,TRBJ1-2,TGCGCCAGCAGCCAAGATGGGCCTGCGGACTATGGCTACACCTTC,CASSQDGPADYGYTF
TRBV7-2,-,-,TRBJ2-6,TGTGCCAGCAGCCGCTTATTTTTGGGCTCTGGGGCCAACGTCCTGACTTTC,CASSRLFLGSGANVLTF
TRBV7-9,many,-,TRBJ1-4,TGTGCCAGCAGCTTAGAAATTGAAAAACTGTTTTTT,CASSLEIEKLFF
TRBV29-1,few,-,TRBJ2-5,TGCAGCGTTGTGGGGTCCTCGCAAGAGACCCAGTACTTC,CSVVGSSQETQYF
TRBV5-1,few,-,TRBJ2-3,TGCGCCAGCAGCTTGGTCAACGGGGGTGGAACAGATACGCAGTATTTT,CASSLVNGGGTDTQYF
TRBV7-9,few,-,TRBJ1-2,TGTGCCAGCAGCTTAGGAGGGGAGGTCGCTGGCTACACCTTC,CASSLGGEVAGYTF
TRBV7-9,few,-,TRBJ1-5,TGTGCCAGCAGCTTATCTGGGGGGCGTCAGCCCCAGCATTTT,CASSLSGGRQPQHF
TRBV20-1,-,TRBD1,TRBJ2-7,TGCAGTGCTACGCCGACAGGGTTCCACGAGCGGTACTTC,CSATPTGFHERYF
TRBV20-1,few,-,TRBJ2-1,TGCAGTGCCAGTTACCAGGTTTACAATGAGCAGTTCTTC,CSASYQVYNEQFF
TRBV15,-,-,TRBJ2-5,TGTGCCACCAGCAGAGAACCGCTCGCGGGGAACTATCAGGAAGAGACCCAGTACTTC,CATSREPLAGNYQEETQYF
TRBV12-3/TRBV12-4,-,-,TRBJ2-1,TGTGCCAGCACCCGGGGGACAGAGATGAATGAGCAGTTCTTC,CASTRGTEMNEQFF
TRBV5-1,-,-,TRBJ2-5,TGCGCCAGCAGCTTCGAGGGAGGTCGGGAGACCCAGTACTTC,CASSFEGGRETQYF
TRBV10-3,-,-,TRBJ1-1,TGTGCCATCAGTGAGTGGGGCTCCCGTGCTGAAGCTTTCTTT,CAISEWGSRAEAFF
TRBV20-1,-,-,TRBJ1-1,TGCAGTGCTATTTTTTGGGGGAACACTGAAGCTTTCTTT,CSAIFWGNTEAFF
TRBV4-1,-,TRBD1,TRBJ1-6,TGCGCCAGCAGCCAAGAGAGTAGACAGGGAGGGTCACCCCTCCACTTT,CASSQESRQGGSPLHF
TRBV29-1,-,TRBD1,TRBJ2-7,TGCAGCGTGGGCCTGCCATATGGGACAGGAGACTACGAGCAGTACTTC,CSVGLPYGTGDYEQYF
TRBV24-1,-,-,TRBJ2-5,TGTGCCACCAGTGATCCGAACCAAGAGACCCAGTACTTC,CATSDPNQETQYF
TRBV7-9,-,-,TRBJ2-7,TGTGCCAGCAGCTCAGAACTTTACGAGCAGTACTTC,CASSSELYEQYF
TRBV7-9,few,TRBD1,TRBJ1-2,TGTGCCAGCAGCTTACAACAGGGGGCGCTCTTATATGGCTACACCTTC,CASSLQQGALLYGYTF
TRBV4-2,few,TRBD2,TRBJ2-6,TGTGCCAGCAGCCAAGATAGCGGGGGGGCCAACGTCCTGACTTTC,CASSQDSGGANVLTF
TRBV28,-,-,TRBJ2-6,TGTGCCAGCAGTTCCTCGTCCGACAGCTCTGGGGCCAACGTCCTGACTTTC,CASSSSSDSSGANVLTF
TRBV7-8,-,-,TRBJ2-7,TGTGCCAGCTACTCCGGCCATCTTGGGTCCTACGAGCAGTACTTC,CASYSGHLGSYEQYF
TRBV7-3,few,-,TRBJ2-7,TGTGCCAGCAGCCCAGACGGTGGGGGCGCGTACGAGCAGTACTTC,CASSPDGGGAYEQYF
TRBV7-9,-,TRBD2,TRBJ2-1,TGTGCCGGCAGCTTCGACAGTCTAGCGGGGGGGCACAATGAGCAGTTCTTC,CAGSFDSLAGGHNEQFF
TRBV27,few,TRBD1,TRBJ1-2,TGTGCCAGCAGTTCCGGGACAGGGCACTATGGCTACACCTTC,CASSSGTGHYGYTF